This entry lists 20 T cell receptor beta chains sequenced from one sample in a study of spatial heterogeneity in lung cancer. As to time point: sample taken at primary tumor resection. Researchers sequenced whole RNA taken from tumor, nontumor lung or frozen PBMC without sorting. TCRdb recomputed calls from the 5' RACE reads with MiXCR, one row per CDR3 protein. The data show tens of thousands of distinct CDR3 sequences, around 21% seen once. The sample was PBMCs, taken at surgery. These receptors originate from a male donor with early-stage non-small cell lung cancer.

This clonotype was found a few times. This rearrangement joins TRBV7-3 to TRBJ1-1; possibly TRBD1 for D (6 bases). The germline V and J ends were trimmed by 5 bases and 8 bases, with 15 bases remaining between them. Germline CDR1 is SGHTA and CDR2 is FQGTGA. CDR3 length equals 13 residues. Here the CDR3 DNA reads TGTGCCAGCAGCCGGGGGCTCGATAGCGAAGCTTTCTTT. Amino acids: CASSRGLDSEAFF.

V gene TRBV7-9 combines with J gene TRBJ1-3; D is unclear. Germline V gives CDR1 SEHNR, CDR2 FQNEAQ (reference sequence). The CDR3 has 13 amino acids. The ends were cut back, 1 base at V and 4 bases at J, with 5 bases in the middle. The CDR3 spells CASSLVLGNTIYF. The CDR3 DNA follows: TGTGCCAGCAGCTTAGTCTTAGGAAACACCATATATTTT. Supplemented by reference TRBV7-9 and TRBJ1-3, the full variable domain reads DTGVSQNPRHKITKRGQNVTFRCDPISEHNRLYWYRQTLGQGPEFLTYFQNEAQLEKSRLLSDRFSAERPKGSFSTLEIQRTEQGDSAMYLCASSLVLGNTIYFGEGSWLTVV.

This chain uses TRBV7-9 with TRBJ2-1; TRBD1 matches 10 bases. Germline V gives CDR1 SEHNR, CDR2 FQNEAQ (reference sequence). After removal of 5 bases from V and 7 bases from J, the junction contained 8 bases not matched to a gene. The CDR3 consists of 15 residues. The CDR3 protein is CASSLTGGVANEQFF. For the CDR3, the DNA is TGTGCCAGCAGCCTGACAGGGGGCGTTGCTAATGAGCAGTTCTTC.

The chain links TRBV27 to TRBJ2-3; D perhaps matches TRBD2 (6 bases). Deletions cut 6 bases from V and 6 bases from J, with 19 bases between. This CDR3 region has 15 residues. Germline V gene lookup returns CDR1 MNHEY and CDR2 SMNVEV (reference sequence). Written as DNA, the CDR3 is TGTGCCAGCAGGCTCTGGCGGGGTAGTATCGATACGCAGTATTTT. Translation gives CASRLWRGSIDTQYF.

This clonotype was detected a few times. The rearrangement uses TRBV12-3 or TRBV12-4 and TRBJ1-1; 9 bases fit TRBD1. The length of the CDR3 is 14 residues. The trim removed 2 bases at V and 7 bases at J, leaving 5 bases unmatched. CDR3 region: CASSLLGTGREAFF. CDR3 sequence (DNA): TGTGCCAGCAGTTTATTGGGGACAGGGCGTGAAGCTTTCTTT.

The gene calls are TRBV30 and TRBJ1-5; D unclear. The length of the CDR3 is 14 residues. V lost 3 bases and J lost 2, with 11 bases in between. Germline V gene lookup returns CDR1 GTSNPN and CDR2 SVGIG (reference sequence). The CDR3 region has the DNA TGTGCCTGGAGCGGGATCACGGGCAATCAGCCCCAGCATTTT. Translating gives CAWSGITGNQPQHF.

The V call is TRBV5-1, the J call TRBJ2-2; 7 nucleotides line up with TRBD1. The CDR3 loop spans 15 amino acids. Per the germline V gene, CDR1 is SGHRS and CDR2 is YFSETQ. V shed 4 bases, J shed 3 bases, and the junction held 6 bases outside the gene matches. CDR3: CASSIRQGDTGELFF. In nucleotides, the CDR3 is TGCGCCAGCAGCATCCGACAGGGAGACACCGGGGAGCTGTTTTTT.

The chain joins TRBV5-1 to TRBJ1-2; D is undetermined. V lost 4 bases to trimming and J lost 3 bases, with 16 bases between them. In germline, CDR1 is SGHRS, CDR2 YFSETQ. The CDR3 is 15 residues long. CDR3 sequence (DNA): TGCGCCAGCAGCCCGGACTACGGCACCGACTATGGCTACACCTTC. This gives the protein CASSPDYGTDYGYTF.

This clonotype was recorded a few times. The chain employs TRBV7-9 and TRBJ1-2; 7 bases line up with TRBD1. The CDR3 runs 14 residues. The germline V gene has CDR1 SEHNR and CDR2 FQNEAQ (reference sequence). The V and J ends lost 3 bases and 3 bases, in that order; junction bases with no gene match: 4. In nucleotides, the CDR3 is TGTGCCAGCAGCTTTCCCACAGGGGACTATGGCTACACCTTC. Translating gives CASSFPTGDYGYTF.

The sample holds a few counts of this clonotype. The rearrangement uses TRBV11-2 and TRBJ1-1, with D uncertain. The V gene's germline CDR1 is SGHAT and CDR2 FQNNGV. The CDR3 is 14 amino acids. V was cut by 5 bases and J by 7 bases, with 17 bases left in between. The CDR3 region is CASSPGEFVFEAFF. The CDR3, as DNA: TGTGCCAGCAGCCCAGGAGAGTTCGTATTTGAAGCTTTCTTT.

The chain links TRBV7-2 to TRBJ2-5, with D unclear. Trimming removed 0 bases from V and 2 bases from J, with 4 bases in between. CDR3 length: 13 residues. Germline-derived CDR1 and CDR2 are SGHTA and FQGNSA. CDR3 sequence reads: CASSLAEQETQYF. The DNA of the CDR3 is TGTGCCAGCAGCTTAGCTGAGCAAGAGACCCAGTACTTC. Complete variable domain (other parts from reference TRBV7-2 and TRBJ2-5): GAGVSQSPSNKVTEKGKDVELRCDPISGHTALYWYRQSLGQGLEFLIYFQGNSAPDKSGLPSDRFSAERTGGSVSTLTIQRTQQEDSAVYLCASSLAEQETQYFGPGTRLLVL.

CDR3 sequence reads: CASSATGPPNTGELFF. The CDR3 DNA reads TGTGCCAGCAGTGCTACTGGCCCTCCGAACACCGGGGAGCTGTTTTTT. V gene TRBV6-4 combines with J gene TRBJ2-2, with unresolved D. V was clipped by 4 bases and J by 0 bases, with 12 bases between them. This CDR3 region has 16 residues. CDR1 MRHNA and CDR2 SNTAGT come from the germline V gene.

This clonotype came up a few times. The chain is built from TRBV19 and TRBJ1-1; D ambiguous. CDR3 length: 14 residues. V shed 6 bases and J shed 0 bases, with 11 bases lying between them. Germline V gene sequence: CDR1 LNHDA, CDR2 SQIVND (reference sequence). The CDR3 nucleotides are TGTGCCAGTAGCCTCTCCGCCTTGAACACTGAAGCTTTCTTT. Translated: CASSLSALNTEAFF.

J is TRBJ2-2 and V is TRBV27; TRBD1 or TRBD2 may be the D gene (5 bases each). This CDR3 has 14 amino acids. V lost 3 bases and J 7 bases, leaving 12 bases between the germline ends. Germline CDR1 is MNHEY and CDR2 is SMNVEV (reference sequence). CDR3 loop: CASSFGAASGELFF. In DNA form, the CDR3 reads TGTGCCAGCAGTTTCGGGGCGGCGAGCGGGGAGCTGTTTTTT.

This clonotype was counted only a few times. The V and J genes are TRBV20-1 and TRBJ1-4; no reliable D call. CDR3 size: 11 residues. Per the germline V gene, CDR1 is DFQATT and CDR2 is SNEGSKA (reference sequence). Trimming stripped 0 bases from V and 4 bases from J, with 0 bases between. CDR3 sequence reads: CSARDNEKLFF. The CDR3, as DNA: TGCAGTGCTAGAGATAATGAAAAACTGTTTTTT.

This clonotype occurred a few times. The chain couples TRBV2 to TRBJ2-4; 7 nucleotides line up with TRBD2. V dropped 7 bases and J dropped 4; count of bases not matched to a gene: 7. The CDR3 runs 14 residues. The germline CDR1 and CDR2 sequences are SNHLY and FYNNEI. The CDR3, as DNA: TGTGCCAGCATGGTGTCTAGCGGTAAAAACATTCAGTACTTC. This codes for CASMVSSGKNIQYF.

This clonotype was observed many times. This chain connects TRBV7-6 to TRBJ2-5; D not resolved. Deletions cut 5 bases from V and 1 base from J, with 8 bases between. The CDR3 runs to 13 residues. Germline V gene data show CDR1 as SGHVS and CDR2 as FNYEAQ. The CDR3 is CASSPLSQETQYF. The CDR3, as DNA: TGTGCCAGCAGCCCCCTCAGCCAAGAGACCCAGTACTTC.

The chain joins TRBV10-3 to TRBJ1-2, with D possibly TRBD1 on 5 matching bases. Trimming left V 2 bases short and J 0 bases short, with 13 bases between. The CDR3 spans 16 residues. Germline V lookup: CDR1 ENHRY, CDR2 SYGVKD. In DNA, the CDR3 is TGTGCCATCAGTGAGCCAGGGCAACCGGCTAACTATGGCTACACCTTC. It encodes CAISEPGQPANYGYTF.

The chain combines TRBV4-1 with TRBJ2-7; 11 bases are a match to TRBD1. The CDR3 length is 17 residues. The V gene end was trimmed by 2 bases and the J gene end by 3 bases; junction bases not matched to a gene: 9. The germline V gene has CDR1 MGHRA and CDR2 YSYEKL. The CDR3 nucleotides are TGCGCCAGCAGCCAATTCGGGGGACAGGGGGTATACTACGAGCAGTACTTC. This encodes CASSQFGGQGVYYEQYF.

This clonotype was counted a few times. This chain links TRBV6-2 or TRBV6-3 with TRBJ2-2, with 10 bases matching TRBD2. Trimming cost V 6 bases and J 7 bases; bases outside gene matches: 8. Germline loops: CDR1 MNHEY, CDR2 SVGEGT. CDR3 length: 15 amino acids. CDR3 nucleotide sequence: TGTGCCAGCAGCTCTATAGCGGGAGGTCTCGGGGAGCTGTTTTTT. It translates to CASSSIAGGLGELFF.